The rows below give T cell receptor beta chains drawn from one sample of a study of T-cell reconstitution after alpha-beta-depleted transplantation in children. Each CDR3 protein is one row after TCRdb ran MiXCR on the PCR reads. The table lists around 600,000 distinct CDR3 sequences, about 11% of them singletons. This material consisted of PBMCs from the stem cell graft donor, taken from the stem cell graft. These receptor sequences come from a human donor who donated a stem cell graft to a child with acute myeloid leukemia. Each CDR3 is given with its conserved first and last residue. A D gene is named only where the DNA matches it firmly. Size tells how often a clone was seen (once, few, many) or the class of an expanded clone, and some rows leave it out.

abundance | j_gene | d_gene | v_gene | CDR3aa | CDR3nt
many | TRBJ2-5 | TRBD2 | TRBV12-3/TRBV12-4 | CASSFGASGRETQYF | TGTGCCAGCAGTTTTGGGGCTAGCGGGAGGGAGACCCAGTACTTC
NA | TRBJ2-1 | NA | TRBV15 | CATSRDRGSEQFF | TGTGCCACCAGCAGAGATAGAGGGAGTGAGCAGTTCTTC
NA | TRBJ2-1 | TRBD2 | TRBV20-1 | CSARVPSGSGGSYNEQFF | TGCAGTGCTAGAGTCCCAAGCGGGAGTGGGGGATCCTACAATGAGCAGTTCTTC
NA | TRBJ2-4 | TRBD1 | TRBV29-1 | CSVVGQGRAKNIQYF | TGCAGCGTTGTTGGACAGGGGAGAGCCAAAAACATTCAGTACTTC
NA | TRBJ2-7 | TRBD1 | TRBV7-2 | CASSLQGTVTAYEQYF | TGTGCCAGCAGCCTACAAGGGACAGTGACTGCCTACGAGCAGTACTTC
NA | TRBJ2-3 | TRBD1 | TRBV3-1 | CASSQLQQGGSGDTQYF | TGTGCCAGCAGCCAACTTCAACAGGGGGGCTCTGGAGATACGCAGTATTTT
many | TRBJ2-6 | NA | TRBV11-2 | CASSPSSGGAVGANVLTF | TGTGCCAGCAGCCCAAGCTCTGGGGGCGCGGTTGGGGCCAACGTCCTGACTTTC
medium-sized | TRBJ2-7 | TRBD1 | TRBV6-5 | CASRRSGQGTYEQYF | TGTGCCAGCCGCCGCTCGGGACAGGGGACCTACGAGCAGTACTTC
many | TRBJ1-5 | NA | TRBV29-1 | CSAAETGYQPQHF | TGCAGCGCCGCCGAAACAGGTTACCAGCCCCAGCATTTT
many | TRBJ1-2 | NA | TRBV11-2 | CASSPGEGLYGYTF | TGTGCCAGCAGCCCCGGGGAGGGACTCTATGGCTACACCTTC
many | TRBJ2-7 | TRBD2 | TRBV5-1 | CASSFEGLPSYEQYF | TGCGCCAGCAGCTTCGAGGGACTACCCTCCTACGAGCAGTACTTC
NA | TRBJ1-5 | NA | TRBV19 | CASSPTLDRPNQPQHF | TGTGCCAGTAGTCCTACCTTGGACAGACCAAATCAGCCCCAGCATTTT
NA | TRBJ2-6 | TRBD1 | TRBV28 | CASSPYDRGGGSGANVLTF | TGTGCCAGCAGTCCATACGACAGGGGAGGAGGCTCTGGGGCCAACGTCCTGACTTTC
NA | TRBJ2-7 | NA | TRBV10-3 | CAISGERGRNEQYF | TGTGCCATCAGTGGGGAACGGGGTCGGAACGAGCAGTACTTC
many | TRBJ2-3 | NA | TRBV6-2/TRBV6-3 | CASSYIWLKSTDTQYF | TGTGCCAGCAGTTACATATGGCTGAAGAGCACAGATACGCAGTATTTT
NA | TRBJ2-7 | NA | TRBV5-1 | CASSPDAGNLYEQYF | TGCGCCAGCAGCCCCGACGCTGGGAATCTCTACGAGCAGTACTTC
many | TRBJ2-1 | TRBD2 | TRBV12-3/TRBV12-4 | CASSFRGGHEQFF | TGTGCCAGCAGTTTCCGGGGGGGGCATGAGCAGTTCTTC
many | TRBJ1-5 | TRBD1 | TRBV10-3 | CAISEDRGQPQHF | TGTGCCATCAGTGAGGACAGGGGTCAGCCCCAGCATTTT
few | TRBJ1-2 | NA | TRBV28 | CASSLHLIYGYTF | TGTGCCAGCAGTCTCCATCTGATCTATGGCTACACCTTC
NA | TRBJ2-1 | TRBD2 | TRBV20-1 | CSGGGLAGLGEQFF | TGCAGTGGGGGAGGACTAGCGGGACTGGGGGAGCAGTTCTTC
many | TRBJ1-1 | NA | TRBV20-1 | CSASRQLAEAFF | TGCAGTGCCTCCCGACAGCTAGCTGAAGCTTTCTTT
NA | TRBJ2-7 | TRBD2 | TRBV20-1 | CSARGGGLAGGPGEQYF | TGCAGTGCTAGAGGTGGGGGACTAGCGGGAGGGCCGGGTGAGCAGTACTTC
many | TRBJ2-7 | NA | TRBV12-3/TRBV12-4 | CASSVAGAYEQYF | TGTGCCAGCAGTGTCGCGGGTGCCTACGAGCAGTACTTC
many | TRBJ2-5 | TRBD2 | TRBV20-1 | CSARKRDGAQETQYF | TGCAGTGCTAGAAAGCGGGATGGGGCCCAAGAGACCCAGTACTTC
few | TRBJ2-1 | TRBD2 | TRBV4-3 | CASSQDHEREASGYFF | TGCGCCAGCAGCCAAGATCACGAGCGGGAGGCTTCGGGGTACTTCTTC
many | TRBJ2-2 | NA | TRBV7-6 | CASSSDTVNTGELFF | TGTGCCAGCAGCTCTGACACGGTGAACACCGGGGAGCTGTTTTTT
many | TRBJ2-3 | NA | TRBV29-1 | CSVDPGTDTQYF | TGCAGCGTTGATCCTGGCACAGATACGCAGTATTTT
few | TRBJ2-7 | TRBD2 | TRBV4-3 | CASSQDYRLAAYEQYF | TGCGCCAGCAGCCAAGATTATCGACTAGCGGCCTACGAGCAGTACTTC
few | TRBJ1-6 | TRBD1 | TRBV19 | CATRDRGGSPLHF | TGTGCCACCCGGGACAGGGGAGGTTCACCCCTCCACTTT
few | TRBJ2-7 | NA | TRBV20-1 | CSAPKGGDEQYF | TGCAGTGCTCCTAAGGGGGGGGACGAGCAGTACTTC
NA | TRBJ2-7 | TRBD2 | TRBV5-1 | CASSPGLAGGPVQREQYF | TGCGCCAGCAGCCCCGGACTAGCGGGAGGGCCGGTTCAGCGGGAGCAGTACTTC
NA | TRBJ1-2 | TRBD1 | TRBV24-1 | CATSDGRGPGGYTF | TGTGCCACCAGTGATGGCAGGGGGCCTGGTGGCTACACCTTC
few | TRBJ2-7 | NA | TRBV29-1 | CSGGELDEQYF | TGCAGCGGAGGGGAACTCGACGAGCAGTACTTC
NA | TRBJ2-1 | NA | TRBV20-1 | CSARREKEQFF | TGCAGTGCCCGACGGGAGAAAGAGCAGTTCTTC
few | TRBJ2-1 | TRBD2 | TRBV20-1 | CSASNSGSSYNEQFF | TGCAGTGCTAGCAATAGCGGGAGCTCCTACAATGAGCAGTTCTTC
few | TRBJ2-2 | NA | TRBV24-1 | CATSAPGSNTGELFF | TGTGCCACCAGTGCCCCGGGTTCTAACACCGGGGAGCTGTTTTTT
many | TRBJ2-1 | TRBD2 | TRBV10-3 | CAISELGTSINEQFF | TGTGCCATCAGTGAGTTAGGGACTAGCATAAATGAGCAGTTCTTC
NA | TRBJ2-2 | TRBD1 | TRBV2 | CASSKDRVDTGELFF | TGTGCCAGCAGTAAGGACAGGGTTGACACCGGGGAGCTGTTTTTT
NA | TRBJ2-7 | TRBD2 | TRBV7-9 | CASSPGTSGLGEQYF | TGTGCCAGCAGCCCGGGGACTAGCGGGCTGGGGGAGCAGTACTTC
few | TRBJ2-7 | TRBD2 | TRBV5-1 | CASSLAGTSGYYEQYF | TGCGCCAGCAGCTTGGCCGGGACTAGCGGCTACTACGAGCAGTACTTC
few | TRBJ2-7 | TRBD2 | TRBV11-1 | CASSPPGLAGPEQYF | TGTGCCAGCAGCCCGCCGGGACTAGCGGGGCCCGAGCAGTACTTC
few | TRBJ2-1 | TRBD2 | TRBV7-2 | CASSLVVGTNNEQFF | TGTGCCAGCAGCTTAGTGGTAGGGACTAACAATGAGCAGTTCTTC
few | TRBJ1-2 | NA | TRBV12-5 | CASGLDVTALYGGYTF | TGTGCTAGTGGTTTGGATGTGACAGCCCTATATGGAGGCTACACCTTC
NA | TRBJ1-1 | TRBD1 | TRBV6-2/TRBV6-3 | CASSYLVMGQGGWGTEAFF | TGTGCCAGCAGTTACCTCGTCATGGGACAGGGCGGTTGGGGCACTGAAGCTTTCTTT
NA | TRBJ2-2 | TRBD1 | TRBV12-5 | CASGSRDRGLTGELFF | TGTGCTAGTGGTTCACGGGACAGGGGTTTGACCGGGGAGCTGTTTTTT
NA | TRBJ2-1 | TRBD2 | TRBV5-1 | CASSLTSGSWNEQFF | TGCGCCAGCAGCCTCACTAGCGGGAGTTGGAATGAGCAGTTCTTC
many | TRBJ2-7 | NA | TRBV9 | CASSEGSGINFEQYF | TGTGCCAGCAGCGAGGGTAGCGGAATAAACTTCGAGCAGTACTTC
many | TRBJ2-3 | NA | TRBV28 | CASSSRLMEPGTDTQYF | TGTGCCAGCAGCTCTAGGTTGATGGAGCCCGGCACAGATACGCAGTATTTT
many | TRBJ2-3 | TRBD2 | TRBV12-3/TRBV12-4 | CASSFTSGRADTQYF | TGTGCCAGCAGTTTTACTAGCGGGAGGGCAGATACGCAGTATTTT
many | TRBJ2-3 | NA | TRBV13 | CASSRTRAVPEVGTDTQYF | TGTGCCAGCAGCCGAACTAGAGCTGTTCCCGAAGTTGGCACAGATACGCAGTATTTT
many | TRBJ2-7 | TRBD1 | TRBV10-3 | CAISEGTDGTYEQYF | TGTGCCATCAGTGAGGGGACAGACGGCACCTACGAGCAGTACTTC
few | TRBJ2-1 | NA | TRBV10-3 | CAINTLGEQFF | TGTGCCATCAACACACTAGGGGAGCAGTTCTTC